The next 10 T cell receptor beta chains were all read from a single sample in a study of Ad26.COV2.S vaccination and SARS-CoV-2 variants. Method: immunoSEQ multiplex PCR; TCRdb's copy keeps in-frame clones and lacks some. The sample carries about 350,000 clones, 90% to 95% recorded once. Sample: peripheral blood, taken after recovery from COVID-19. These receptors were collected from a human donor who had recovered from COVID-19.

The rearrangement links TRBV27 to TRBJ2-5; D uncertain. With 3 bases removed from V and 4 bases from J, the gap between germline ends came to 9 bases. The CDR3 totals 13 residues. CDR1 and CDR2 from the germline V gene are MNHEY and SMNVEV (reference sequence). Here the CDR3 reads CASSFAVGETQYF. Written as DNA, the CDR3 is TGTGCCAGCAGTTTTGCTGTGGGAGAGACCCAGTACTTC.

J is TRBJ2-1 and V is TRBV3-1 (or the pseudogene TRBV3-2); 9 bases line up with TRBD2. The CDR3 runs 15 residues. Losses at the gene ends were 4 bases for V and 10 bases for J; bases not matched to a gene: 11. In germline, CDR1 is LGHDT, CDR2 YNNKEL (reference sequence). CDR3 DNA: TGTGCCAGCAGCCCGCAGACTAGCGGCAATTGGGAGCAGTTCTTC. Its translation: CASSPQTSGNWEQFF.

The table lists this clone with a count of one. The chain carries TRBV11-3 and TRBJ1-1; no clear D. The germline gives CDR1 SGHNT, CDR2 YENEEA. Trimming left V 5 bases short and J 5 bases short, with 12 bases between. This CDR3 spans 13 amino acids. The CDR3 is CASSATRSTEAFF. CDR3 in DNA: TGTGCCAGCAGCGCCACTAGGTCAACTGAAGCTTTCTTT.

The chain joins TRBV5-6 to TRBJ2-2; 7 bases match TRBD2. V dropped 2 bases and J dropped 4; count of bases not matched to a gene: 8. Germline assignment: CDR1 SGHDT and CDR2 YYEEEE. The CDR3 sequence is 16 residues long. The chain's CDR3 is CASSFDSGRVTGELFF. CDR3 DNA sequence: TGTGCCAGCAGCTTTGATAGCGGGCGCGTCACCGGGGAGCTGTTTTTT.

The V call is TRBV20-1, the J call TRBJ2-7; maybe TRBD2 (5 bases). The CDR3 consists of 11 residues. Looked up from germline, CDR1 is DFQATT and CDR2 is SNEGSKA (reference sequence). V was shortened by 5 bases and J by 2 bases, with 7 bases between the two germline ends. This CDR3 reads CSARDTYEQYF. In DNA form, the CDR3 reads TGCAGTGCTCGGGATACCTACGAGCAGTACTTC.

The chain links TRBV2 to TRBJ2-5, with D possibly being TRBD2 (5 bases). The CDR3 runs 13 residues. V lost 8 bases, J lost 5 bases, and 15 bases lay in between. Germline-derived CDR1 and CDR2 are SNHLY and FYNNEI. CDR3 sequence reads: CASRRDAAETQYF. The CDR3 DNA follows: TGTGCCAGCCGACGGGATGCGGCTGAGACCCAGTACTTC.

This rearrangement joins TRBV19 to TRBJ1-5, with D possibly being TRBD1 (5 bases). The length of the CDR3 is 15 residues. Looked up from germline, CDR1 is LNHDA and CDR2 is SQIVND (reference sequence). Trimming took off 4 bases at V and 3 bases at J, with 13 bases between the two ends. CDR3 DNA: TGTGCCAGTAGTAACCGGGACGGATACAATCAGCCCCAGCATTTT. Translating gives CASSNRDGYNQPQHF. Supplemented by reference TRBV19 and TRBJ1-5, the full variable domain reads DGGITQSPKYLFRKEGQNVTLSCEQNLNHDAMYWYRQDPGQGLRLIYYSQIVNDFQKGDIAEGYSVSREKKESFPLTVTSAQKNPTAFYLCASSNRDGYNQPQHFGDGTRLSIL.

The chain has TRBV28 and TRBJ2-7; D call uncertain. Trimming stripped 7 bases from V and 3 bases from J, with 16 bases between. Germline V gene lookup returns CDR1 MDHEN and CDR2 SYDVKM. This CDR3 comprises 14 residues. The CDR3 is CASKRPNPFYEQYF. DNA of the CDR3: TGTGCCAGCAAGAGACCGAACCCATTCTACGAGCAGTACTTC.

This clone has a single count. The chain carries TRBV5-6 and TRBJ1-1; D is unresolved. Trimming removed 1 base at V and 0 bases at J, with 7 bases between. CDR3 length equals 14 residues. Germline lookup yields CDR1 SGHDT and CDR2 YYEEEE. CDR3: CASSLPGLNTEAFF. Written as DNA, the CDR3 is TGTGCCAGCAGCTTGCCAGGTCTGAACACTGAAGCTTTCTTT. The full variable domain, its missing parts supplied by reference TRBV5-6 and TRBJ1-1, is DAGVTQSPTHLIKTRGQQVTLRCSPKSGHDTVSWYQQALGQGPQFIFQYYEEEERQRGNFPDRFSGHQFPNYSSELNVNALLLGDSALYLCASSLPGLNTEAFFGQGTRLTVV.

The chain employs TRBV11-2 and TRBJ1-2; weak D call: TRBD1 (6 bases). The ends were cut back, 5 bases at V and 10 bases at J, with 20 bases in the middle. The CDR3 length is 14 residues. Germline CDR1 is SGHAT and CDR2 is FQNNGV. CDR3 sequence reads: CASSAGGEQGTYTF. CDR3 DNA: TGTGCCAGCAGCGCGGGGGGGGAACAGGGTACCTACACCTTC.